This T cell receptor (beta chain) was sequenced during a study of blood T cell repertoires in COVID-19. Study-level background: Donors in the United States, Italy and Spain gave samples during acute or convalescent COVID-19. PBMCs, B-cell-depleted T cells, or T cells were the source of the cDNA or gDNA that made up the material.

This CDR3 is 13 amino acids long. Deletions cut 2 bases from V and 3 bases from J, with 8 bases between. CDR1 and CDR2 (germline): SGHRS, YFSETQ. TCRdb keeps only in-frame clones here, not all; method: immunoSEQ multiplex PCR. The table records some 200,000 clones, around 81% of them present only once. J is TRBJ1-1 and V is TRBV5-1; D call uncertain. The receptor was derived from a woman aged 30 to 39 who had recovered from COVID-19. The sample was peripheral blood. The CDR3 is CASSLTSDTEAFF. The CDR3 DNA follows: TGCGCCAGCAGCTTAACAAGTGACACTGAAGCTTTCTTT.